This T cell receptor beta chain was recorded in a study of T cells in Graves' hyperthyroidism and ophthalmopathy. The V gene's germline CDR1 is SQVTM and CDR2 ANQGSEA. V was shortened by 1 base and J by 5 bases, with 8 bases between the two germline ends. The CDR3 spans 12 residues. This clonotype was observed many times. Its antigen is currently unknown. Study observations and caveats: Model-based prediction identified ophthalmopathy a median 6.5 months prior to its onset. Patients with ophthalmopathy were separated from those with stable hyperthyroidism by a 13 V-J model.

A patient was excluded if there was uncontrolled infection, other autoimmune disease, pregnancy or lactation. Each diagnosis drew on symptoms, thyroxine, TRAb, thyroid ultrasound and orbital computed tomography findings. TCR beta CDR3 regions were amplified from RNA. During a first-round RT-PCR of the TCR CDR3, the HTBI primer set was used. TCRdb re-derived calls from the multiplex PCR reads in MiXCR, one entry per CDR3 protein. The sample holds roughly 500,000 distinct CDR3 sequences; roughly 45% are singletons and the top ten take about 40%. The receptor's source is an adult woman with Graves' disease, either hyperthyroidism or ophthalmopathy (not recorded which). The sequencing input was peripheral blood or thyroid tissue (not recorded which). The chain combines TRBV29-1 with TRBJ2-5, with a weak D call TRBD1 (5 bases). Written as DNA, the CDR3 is TGCAGCGTTGAAGCAGGGCCGGAGACCCAGTACTTC. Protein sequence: CSVEAGPETQYF.